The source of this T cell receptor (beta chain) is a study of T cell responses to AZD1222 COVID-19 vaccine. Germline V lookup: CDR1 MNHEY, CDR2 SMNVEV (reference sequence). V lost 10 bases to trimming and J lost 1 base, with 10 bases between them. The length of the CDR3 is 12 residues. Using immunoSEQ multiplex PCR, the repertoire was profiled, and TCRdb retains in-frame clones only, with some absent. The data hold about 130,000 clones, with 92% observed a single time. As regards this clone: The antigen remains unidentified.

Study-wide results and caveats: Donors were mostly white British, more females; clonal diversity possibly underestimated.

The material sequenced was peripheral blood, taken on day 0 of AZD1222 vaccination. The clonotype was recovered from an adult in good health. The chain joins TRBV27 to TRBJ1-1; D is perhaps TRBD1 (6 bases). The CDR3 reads CAIEDRNTEAFF. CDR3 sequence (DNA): TGTGCCATCGAGGACAGGAACACTGAAGCTTTCTTT.